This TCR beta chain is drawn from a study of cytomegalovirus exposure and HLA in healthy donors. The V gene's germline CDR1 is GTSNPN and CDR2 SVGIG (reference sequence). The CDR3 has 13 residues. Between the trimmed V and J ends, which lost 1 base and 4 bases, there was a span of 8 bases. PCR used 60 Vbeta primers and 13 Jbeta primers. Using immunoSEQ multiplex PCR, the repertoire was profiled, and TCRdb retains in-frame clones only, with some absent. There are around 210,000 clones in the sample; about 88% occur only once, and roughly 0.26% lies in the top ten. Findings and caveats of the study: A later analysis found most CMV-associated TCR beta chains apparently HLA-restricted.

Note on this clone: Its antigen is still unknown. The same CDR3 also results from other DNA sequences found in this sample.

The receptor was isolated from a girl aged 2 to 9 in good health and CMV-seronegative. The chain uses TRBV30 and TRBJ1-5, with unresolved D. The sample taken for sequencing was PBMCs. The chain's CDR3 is CAWSGTGNQPQHF. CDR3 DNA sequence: TGTGCCTGGAGTGGAACGGGGAATCAGCCCCAGCATTTT.